One and the same sample provided the 27 T cell receptor beta chains below, sequenced in a study of shared clonotypes between healthy human individuals. Assay: immunoSEQ multiplex PCR; the TCRdb copy retains only in-frame clones and omits some. The data contain over 950,000 clones, about 80% of them seen just once; the ten biggest clones take up more than 0.85%. Input material: memory CD4+ T cells from PBMCs. Described subset: CD45RA-negative fraction. These receptors were obtained from a man in his late teens or twenties in good health. Some clones in this sample may be carry-over from other donors' samples.

The chain employs TRBV30 and TRBJ1-2, with D possibly being TRBD1 (5 bases). The CDR3 totals 12 residues. Germline CDR1 and CDR2: GTSNPN and SVGIG (reference sequence). With 3 bases removed from V and 2 bases from J, the gap between germline ends came to 7 bases. CDR3: CAWRQGNYGYTF. CDR3 coding DNA: TGTGCCTGGAGGCAGGGCAACTATGGCTACACCTTC.

The rearrangement uses TRBV4-2 and TRBJ2-4; D is possibly TRBD2 (5 bases). The CDR3 contains 14 residues. Trimming shortened V by 1 base and J by 11 bases, and 15 bases separated the two germline ends. The germline V gene has CDR1 LGHNA and CDR2 YNFKEQ. The CDR3 spells CASSQVVRGGVQYF. The CDR3 nucleotides are TGTGCCAGCAGCCAAGTGGTCCGAGGAGGTGTTCAGTACTTC.

The chain links TRBV28 to TRBJ2-3; D gene uncertain. V lost 8 bases to trimming and J lost 1 base, with 10 bases between them. Germline CDR1 reads MDHEN; CDR2 reads SYDVKM. There are 13 residues in the CDR3. The chain's CDR3 is CASLRTRTDTQYF. The CDR3 nucleotides are TGTGCCAGCTTACGGACCCGCACAGATACGCAGTATTTT.

The chain recombines TRBV28 with TRBJ1-2; maybe TRBD1 (6 bases). V was cut by 3 bases and J by 7 bases, with 15 bases left in between. The CDR3 contains 14 residues. Germline V gives CDR1 MDHEN, CDR2 SYDVKM. DNA of the CDR3: TGTGCCAGCAGTTTTATCGGACAGAGTACTGGCTACACCTTC. Translated, it gives CASSFIGQSTGYTF.

A note on this clone: Other DNA sequences of this sample code for an identical CDR3. The V and J genes are TRBV4-2 and TRBJ2-7; TRBD2 might be the D (6 bases). CDR1 is LGHNA, CDR2 YNFKEQ, per germline. This CDR3 is built from 13 residues. Trimming removed 0 bases at V and 9 bases at J, with 12 bases between. The CDR3 loop reads CASSQEEGARQYF. The CDR3, as DNA: TGTGCCAGCAGCCAAGAGGAGGGAGCTAGGCAGTACTTC.

V usage is TRBV21-1 and J usage is TRBJ2-5; the tabulated D call, TRBD2, remains unverified against the DNA. TRBV21-1 constitutes a pseudogene. This CDR3 spans 15 amino acids. The CDR3 DNA reads TGTGCCAGCATCCAATCTAGGCGGGACGAAGAGACCCAGTACTTC. This sequence encodes CASIQSRRDEETQYF.

This clone has a single count. Here the CDR3 omits its conserved ending phenylalanine or tryptophan, so a read error is the likely source. The CDR3 DNA is TGTGCCTGGAGTGTATTTCCGGTACAGCTGATAACGGAAGCGAACACCGGGGAGCTGTTTATT. Amino acid sequence: CAWSVFPVQLITEANTGELFI. V and J are TRBV30 and TRBJ2-2; D call uncertain. Germline V gene sequence: CDR1 GTSNPN, CDR2 SVGIG (reference sequence). The CDR3 spans 21 residues. V was trimmed by 0 bases and J by 0 bases, leaving 26 bases between them.

This chain connects TRBV28 to TRBJ2-1; TRBD2 aligns across 10 bases. After removal of 4 bases from V and 4 bases from J, the junction contained 10 bases not matched to a gene. The germline CDR1 and CDR2 sequences are MDHEN and SYDVKM. The CDR3 loop spans 17 amino acids. The chain's CDR3 is CASSSHRWTSGYNEQFF. The CDR3 bases are TGTGCCAGCAGTTCCCACCGTTGGACTAGCGGTTACAATGAGCAGTTCTTC.

For this clone: Other DNA sequences in this sample translate to the same CDR3. This chain uses TRBV20-1 with TRBJ2-7; D uncertain. V lost 0 bases to trimming and J lost 4 bases, with 4 bases between them. CDR1 is DFQATT and CDR2 is SNEGSKA in the germline V gene (reference sequence). The CDR3 is made up of 11 amino acids. The CDR3: CSARDAYEQYF. CDR3 sequence (DNA): TGCAGTGCTAGAGATGCTTACGAGCAGTACTTC.

CDR3 nucleotide sequence: TGCAGCGTTGTGGCTAGCGGGACCTGGGGTGAGCAGTTCTTC. This codes for CSVVASGTWGEQFF. The chain has TRBV29-1 and TRBJ2-1, with 9 bases fitting TRBD2. CDR1 is SQVTM, CDR2 ANQGSEA, per germline. The CDR3 consists of 14 residues. V lost 4 bases and J lost 9; bases outside the gene matches: 10.

The rearrangement links TRBV9 to TRBJ2-6, with D perhaps TRBD1 (5 bases). The V gene's germline CDR1 is SGDLS and CDR2 YYNGEE. V lost 6 bases, J lost 0 bases, and 10 bases lay in between. The CDR3 sequence is 15 residues long. The CDR3 DNA follows: TGTGCCAGCACAACAGGCATCTCTGGGGCCAACGTCCTGACTTTC. It codes for CASTTGISGANVLTF. Full variable domain (remainder filled in from reference TRBV9 and TRBJ2-6): DSGVTQTPKHLITATGQRVTLRCSPRSGDLSVYWYQQSLDQGLQFLIQYYNGEERAKGNILERFSAQQFPDLHSELNLSSLELGDSALYFCASTTGISGANVLTFGAGSRLTVL.

This clone occurred many times. The chain has TRBV28 and TRBJ1-5; D unresolved. CDR3 length: 18 amino acids. Germline CDR1 and CDR2: MDHEN and SYDVKM. V was shortened by 0 bases and J by 1 base, with 16 bases between the two germline ends. The CDR3 nucleotides are TGTGCCAGCAGTTTATGGGGTGTGGGCCTCCTCAGCAATCAGCCCCAGCATTTT. Protein product: CASSLWGVGLLSNQPQHF.

This chain uses TRBV30 with TRBJ1-2; D uncertain. This CDR3 has 12 amino acids. V dropped 5 bases and J dropped 5 bases, with 12 bases sitting between them. Germline assignment: CDR1 GTSNPN and CDR2 SVGIG (reference sequence). CDR3 nucleotide sequence: TGTGCCTGGGACGGCGGCGCGTATGGCTACACCTTC. Protein product: CAWDGGAYGYTF.

This chain uses TRBV15 with TRBJ2-3; D perhaps matches TRBD2 (5 bases). The germline V gene has CDR1 LNHNV and CDR2 YYDKDF (reference sequence). The germline V and J ends were trimmed by 1 base and 6 bases, with 23 bases remaining between them. CDR3 length: 18 residues. The CDR3 DNA reads TGTGCCACCAGCAGAGTTGACGGGATCACATTTAGGGCGGATACGCAGTATTTT. Translation: CATSRVDGITFRADTQYF.

The V and J genes are TRBV5-4 and TRBJ1-2, with a weak D call TRBD1 (6 bases). This CDR3 is 14 amino acids long. Germline V gene data show CDR1 as SGHNT and CDR2 as YYREEE (reference sequence). The V end lost 2 bases, the J end lost 8 bases, and 16 bases lay between the germline ends. The CDR3 nucleotides are TGTGCCAGCAGCTTCGGGGGGGCGGTGAGAGGCTACACCTTC. Amino acids: CASSFGGAVRGYTF.

The chain carries TRBV7-9 and TRBJ2-4; 8 positions agree with TRBD1. The CDR3 runs 13 residues. Unmatched junction bases numbered 5, after V lost 5 bases and J lost 8 bases. The germline gives CDR1 SEHNR, CDR2 FQNEAQ (reference sequence). CDR3 in DNA: TGTGCCAGCAGCGGACAGGGAGAGGACATTCAGTACTTC. Translation: CASSGQGEDIQYF.

V gene TRBV19 combines with J gene TRBJ1-2; TRBD1 matches at 7 bases. CDR1 is LNHDA and CDR2 is SQIVND in the germline V gene (reference sequence). With 1 base clipped from V and 5 bases from J, the junction kept 4 bases outside the gene matches. This CDR3 region has 14 residues. Here the CDR3 DNA reads TGTGCCAGTAGTATAGCGAGACAGGGTTATGGCTACACCTTC. It encodes CASSIARQGYGYTF.

V gene TRBV5-4 combines with J gene TRBJ2-3; 11 bases are shared with TRBD1. There are 16 residues in the CDR3. The germline V gene has CDR1 SGHNT and CDR2 YYREEE (reference sequence). The V gene end was trimmed by 2 bases and the J gene end by 2 bases; junction bases not matched to a gene: 4. The CDR3 sequence is CASSLRTGGITDTQYF. The CDR3 nucleotides read TGTGCCAGCAGCTTAAGGACAGGGGGCATCACAGATACGCAGTATTTT.

The chain recombines TRBV11-2 with TRBJ2-7; D remains unclear. This CDR3 spans 12 amino acids. Deletions cut 2 bases from V and 4 bases from J, with 6 bases between. The germline V gene has CDR1 SGHAT and CDR2 FQNNGV. In nucleotides, the CDR3 is TGTGCCAGCAGCTTATCCGTATACGAGCAGTACTTC. The encoded protein is CASSLSVYEQYF.

Of note for this clone: Within the sample, other DNA sequences also encode this same CDR3. The chain uses TRBV5-1 and TRBJ1-1; a weak D match, TRBD1 (5 bases). Germline loops: CDR1 SGHRS, CDR2 YFSETQ. The CDR3 has 16 residues. Between the trimmed V and J ends, which lost 0 bases and 0 bases, there was a span of 12 bases. The CDR3 nucleotides are TGCGCCAGCAGCTTGGGGACAACCACAATGAACACTGAAGCTTTCTTT. This encodes CASSLGTTTMNTEAFF. The full variable domain, its missing parts supplied by reference TRBV5-1 and TRBJ1-1, is KAGVTQTPRYLIKTRGQQVTLSCSPISGHRSVSWYQQTPGQGLQFLFEYFSETQRNKGNFPGRFSGRQFSNSRSEMNVSTLELGDSALYLCASSLGTTTMNTEAFFGQGTRLTVV.

This chain uses TRBV9 with TRBJ2-4; D possibly corresponds to TRBD2 (6 bases). This CDR3 is built from 15 residues. Between the trimmed V and J ends, which lost 4 bases and 0 bases, there was a span of 11 bases. In germline, CDR1 is SGDLS, CDR2 YYNGEE. Written as DNA, the CDR3 is TGTGCCAGCAGCCGCGGGCGGGAAGCCAAAAACATTCAGTACTTC. Its translation: CASSRGREAKNIQYF. Variable domain in full (rest from reference TRBV9 and TRBJ2-4): DSGVTQTPKHLITATGQRVTLRCSPRSGDLSVYWYQQSLDQGLQFLIQYYNGEERAKGNILERFSAQQFPDLHSELNLSSLELGDSALYFCASSRGREAKNIQYFGAGTRLSVL.

Turning to this clone: The DNA is omitted, as the CDR3 cannot be located on it reliably, and the CDR3 follows TCRdb's listing. The chain is built from TRBV27 and TRBJ2-1; the table's D call, TRBD1, was not checked against the DNA. Counting both end residues, the CDR3 totals 13 amino acids. Germline V CDR1 and CDR2: MNHEY, SMNVEV (reference sequence). CDR3 residues: CASSFARGTREFF.

The chain carries TRBV5-4 and TRBJ2-7; 11 bases line up with TRBD2. Germline CDR1 is SGHNT and CDR2 is YYREEE (reference sequence). The V and J ends lost 4 bases and 4 bases, in that order; junction bases with no gene match: 7. The CDR3 consists of 15 residues. The DNA for the CDR3 is TGTGCCAGCAGCACGGGACTAGCGGAGGGATACGAGCAGTACTTC. Translation gives CASSTGLAEGYEQYF.

Turning to this clone: A far bigger clonotype differs at one base, so this is likely a read error. The sample carries other DNA sequences with the same CDR3. The chain has TRBV4-1 and TRBJ2-1, with 9 bases identical to TRBD1. Germline assignment: CDR1 MGHRA and CDR2 YSYEKL. There are 17 residues in the CDR3. Germline trimming cut 5 bases from V and 1 base from J; bases unmatched to any gene: 9. The CDR3 sequence is CASSGQGSLSSYNEQFF. CDR3 DNA: TGCGCCAGCAGCGGACAGGGGTCGTTGTCGTCCTACAATGAGCAGTTCTTC.

This chain joins TRBV4-1 and TRBJ2-7, with D tentatively TRBD2 (6 bases). The CDR3 has 18 residues. The V end lost 0 bases, the J end lost 2 bases, and 20 bases lay between the germline ends. Germline CDR1 and CDR2: MGHRA and YSYEKL. The CDR3 protein is CASSQDRQYRRAPYEQYF. CDR3 nucleotides: TGCGCCAGCAGCCAAGATCGACAGTATCGGAGGGCCCCCTACGAGCAGTACTTC.

The CDR3 here is CASSLTGTGETQYF. The CDR3 bases are TGTGCCAGCAGCTTGACAGGGACAGGAGAGACCCAGTACTTC. The chain links TRBV5-4 to TRBJ2-5, with 8 bases matching TRBD1. Per germline, CDR1 SGHNT and CDR2 YYREEE (reference sequence). The CDR3 covers 14 residues. The J segment lost 4 bases and the V segment lost 1 base, leaving 3 bases of the junction unmatched.

The V call is TRBV7-8, the J call TRBJ2-5, with 7 positions matching TRBD2. V lost 2 bases and J lost 5; bases outside the gene matches: 2. Germline values: CDR1 SGHVS, CDR2 FQNEAQ. CDR3 length: 13 residues. The CDR3 DNA sequence: TGTGCCAGCAGCTTAAGGCGGGAGGAGACCCAGTACTTC. It is translated as CASSLRREETQYF.